Following are 24 T cell receptor beta chains from one sample sequenced in a study of low-dose radiotherapy and immunotherapy resistance in tumors. Both TCRalpha and TCRbeta chains were reverse transcribed with V-gene-specific primers. TCR amplification ran roughly 20 PCR cycles using constant-region and V-primer adapter primers. TCRdb passed the reads through MiXCR, listing each CDR3 protein once. The sample carries approximately 84,000 distinct CDR3 sequences, less than 20% recorded once. Sample time point: after trial treatment. Regarding treatment: LDRT plus nivolumab, ipilimumab, low-dose cyclophosphamide and aspirin (RACIN trial). The specimen was PBMCs, collected after low-dose radiotherapy plus immunotherapy. The receptor set was obtained from a male donor with prostate cancer.

This clonotype has ten or more counts. V and J are TRBV5-6 and TRBJ1-1, with TRBD1 matching 8 bases. The germline V gene encodes CDR1 SGHDT and CDR2 YYEEEE. V lost 0 bases and J lost 3; bases outside the gene matches: 4. CDR3 length: 15 amino acids. The CDR3 nucleotides are TGTGCCAGCAGCTTGGGGACCAGGGGGCACACTGAAGCTTTCTTT. Translating gives CASSLGTRGHTEAFF. The full variable domain, in which reference TRBV5-6 and TRBJ1-1 provide the parts outside the CDR3, is DAGVTQSPTHLIKTRGQQVTLRCSPKSGHDTVSWYQQALGQGPQFIFQYYEEEERQRGNFPDRFSGHQFPNYSSELNVNALLLGDSALYLCASSLGTRGHTEAFFGQGTRLTVV.

This clonotype came up many times. The chain employs TRBV20-1 and TRBJ2-7, with D possibly TRBD2 on 5 matching bases. V lost 7 bases, J lost 2 bases, and 21 bases lay in between. In germline, CDR1 is DFQATT, CDR2 SNEGSKA (reference sequence). The CDR3 contains 15 residues. CDR3 loop: CSVVSGETIPYEQYF. The CDR3 DNA sequence: TGCAGTGTAGTGTCTGGGGAGACCATCCCCTACGAGCAGTACTTC.

The chain combines TRBV7-9 with TRBJ2-3, with D possibly being TRBD1 (6 bases). Germline loops: CDR1 SEHNR, CDR2 FQNEAQ (reference sequence). The germline V and J ends were trimmed by 6 bases and 4 bases, with 14 bases remaining between them. The CDR3 length is 14 residues. CDR3: CASRRSGDPDTQYF. The CDR3 DNA reads as TGTGCCAGCAGGCGGTCAGGGGATCCAGATACGCAGTATTTT.

This chain uses TRBV5-5 with TRBJ2-2, with TRBD1 as a possible D gene (6 bases). V lost 2 bases and J 7 bases, leaving 18 bases between the germline ends. Germline CDR1 is SGHKS and CDR2 is YYEKEE (reference sequence). The CDR3 loop spans 16 amino acids. The CDR3 loop reads CASSLDGEGGHGELFF. CDR3 coding DNA: TGTGCCAGCAGCTTAGACGGAGAAGGGGGACACGGGGAGCTGTTTTTT.

This chain joins TRBV29-1 and TRBJ2-7; 11 bases match TRBD2. The germline CDR1 and CDR2 sequences are SQVTM and ANQGSEA. The CDR3 is 13 amino acids. The ends lost 6 bases at V and 3 bases at J; junction bases unmatched: 4. This CDR3 reads CSVGLAGLYEQYF. The CDR3 DNA sequence: TGCAGCGTAGGACTAGCGGGCCTCTACGAGCAGTACTTC.

This clonotype was recorded many times. The chain carries TRBV2 and TRBJ2-3; D gene unclear. In germline, CDR1 is SNHLY, CDR2 FYNNEI. This CDR3 has 17 amino acids. V dropped 7 bases and J dropped 0 bases, with 20 bases sitting between them. The CDR3 DNA is TGTGCCAGCATTTATAACATCGGCGGTTCTAGCACAGATACGCAGTATTTT. This encodes CASIYNIGGSSTDTQYF.

There are a few counts of this clonotype. The chain is built from TRBV7-2 and TRBJ2-1; D uncertain. The CDR3 spans 16 residues. CDR1 is SGHTA, CDR2 FQGNSA, per germline. Trimming shortened V by 5 bases and J by 2 bases, and 16 bases separated the two germline ends. The CDR3 sequence: CASSRNSPLAYNEQFF. In DNA, the CDR3 is TGTGCCAGCAGCCGCAATAGCCCGCTGGCCTACAATGAGCAGTTCTTC.

This clonotype was recorded many times. This chain connects TRBV19 to TRBJ2-1; 8 nucleotides match TRBD2. This CDR3 is 16 amino acids long. V lost 6 bases to trimming and J lost 3 bases; unmatched junction nucleotides: 10. Germline V gives CDR1 LNHDA, CDR2 SQIVND (reference sequence). The CDR3 reads CASSPLPSGSYNEQFF. In nucleotides, the CDR3 is TGTGCCAGTAGCCCTCTTCCAAGCGGGAGCTACAATGAGCAGTTCTTC.

This clonotype appeared many times. V is TRBV4-3 and J is TRBJ2-3, with D tentatively TRBD1 (5 bases). V was trimmed by 2 bases and J by 6 bases, leaving 12 bases between them. The CDR3 is 14 residues long. Germline CDR1 LGHNA, CDR2 YSLEER. The DNA of the CDR3 is TGCGCCAGCAGCCAATTCTTGGGGCGCGATACGCAGTATTTT. Amino acid sequence: CASSQFLGRDTQYF.

This clonotype was counted many times. The gene calls are TRBV29-1 and TRBJ2-1, with 11 positions matching TRBD2. Germline lookup yields CDR1 SQVTM and CDR2 ANQGSEA. The CDR3 is made up of 15 amino acids. The V segment lost 8 bases and the J segment 5 bases; nucleotides outside the gene matches: 11. DNA for the CDR3: TGCAGCAACGGGGCTAGCGGGAGGTTTGACAATGAGCAGTTCTTC. The encoded protein is CSNGASGRFDNEQFF.

This clonotype was seen repeatedly, ten times or more. V and J are TRBV7-2 and TRBJ2-7; 9 bases map to TRBD1. Germline-derived CDR1 and CDR2 are SGHTA and FQGNSA. The CDR3 is 14 amino acids. V lost 4 bases, J lost 8 bases, and 9 bases stayed unmatched. The CDR3 region has the DNA TGTGCCAGCAGCTCAGGGGGACAGGGACTCCAGCAGTACTTC. This encodes CASSSGGQGLQQYF.

This clonotype has ten or more counts. The chain couples TRBV5-6 to TRBJ2-6; TRBD2 is a possible D gene (6 bases). V was cut by 3 bases and J by 0 bases, with 7 bases left in between. Germline CDR1 is SGHDT and CDR2 is YYEEEE. The CDR3 length is 15 residues. In DNA, the CDR3 is TGTGCCAGCAGCTGGAGGGCCTCTGGGGCCAACGTCCTGACTTTC. It codes for CASSWRASGANVLTF.

This clonotype came up many times. The V call is TRBV28, the J call TRBJ2-3; 12 bases agree with TRBD1. The CDR3 has 16 residues. Germline CDR1 and CDR2: MDHEN and SYDVKM. J gave up 5 bases and V 5 bases, and 8 bases lay outside the gene matches. Written as DNA, the CDR3 is TGTGCCAGCAGTGCCCCCGGGACAGGGGGCTTAGATACGCAGTATTTT. Translation gives CASSAPGTGGLDTQYF. Full variable domain (outside the CDR3, taken from reference TRBV28 and TRBJ2-3): DVKVTQSSRYLVKRTGEKVFLECVQDMDHENMFWYRQDPGLGLRLIYFSYDVKMKEKGDIPEGYSVSREKKERFSLILESASTNQTSMYLCASSAPGTGGLDTQYFGPGTRLTVL.

This clonotype was recorded many times. The gene calls are TRBV7-2 and TRBJ2-1; 14 positions match TRBD2. Germline loops: CDR1 SGHTA, CDR2 FQGNSA. CDR3 size: 16 residues. With V trimmed by 4 bases and J by 7 bases, 6 bases remained unmatched. This CDR3 is CASSYPGTSGSNEQFF. In nucleotides, the CDR3 is TGTGCCAGCAGCTACCCCGGGACTAGCGGGAGTAATGAGCAGTTCTTC.

Many counts were recorded for this clonotype. J is TRBJ1-1 and V is TRBV7-9; D is ambiguous. This CDR3 comprises 15 residues. The V gene lost 1 base and the J gene lost 5 bases, with 14 bases spanning the gap. Germline loops: CDR1 SEHNR, CDR2 FQNEAQ (reference sequence). The CDR3 reads CASSLGAAPGTEAFF. The CDR3 DNA sequence: TGTGCCAGCAGCTTAGGTGCGGCGCCGGGAACTGAAGCTTTCTTT.

This clonotype was counted at least ten times. This chain connects TRBV29-1 to TRBJ1-5; D not certain. Germline V gene lookup returns CDR1 SQVTM and CDR2 ANQGSEA. The CDR3 runs to 15 residues. The ends were cut back, 4 bases at V and 2 bases at J, with 15 bases in the middle. CDR3 amino acids: CSVALGGSRNQPQHF. In nucleotides, the CDR3 is TGCAGCGTTGCCTTGGGAGGGTCCCGCAATCAGCCCCAGCATTTT.

This clonotype was seen ten or more times. The rearrangement uses TRBV9 and TRBJ2-7, with D perhaps TRBD1 or TRBD2 (5 bases each). V gave up 0 bases and J gave up 2 bases, with 12 bases separating them. Germline lookup yields CDR1 SGDLS and CDR2 YYNGEE. CDR3 length: 15 residues. The CDR3 spells CASSVGGTAAYEQYF. The CDR3 DNA reads TGTGCCAGCAGCGTAGGAGGGACGGCAGCCTACGAGCAGTACTTC.

This clonotype came up many times. This chain links TRBV28 with TRBJ1-6, with 9 positions matching TRBD1. Unmatched junction bases numbered 9, after V lost 6 bases and J lost 9 bases. Per the germline V gene, CDR1 is MDHEN and CDR2 is SYDVKM. CDR3 length: 15 amino acids. The CDR3 DNA follows: TGTGCCAGCAGCTCTCCCGACAGGGGGGCTTCACCCCTCCACTTT. Translated: CASSSPDRGASPLHF.

This clonotype was detected a few times. The chain uses TRBV12-3 or TRBV12-4 and TRBJ1-4; 7 positions agree with TRBD1. The CDR3 consists of 14 residues. V trimming: 6 bases; J trimming: 8 bases; junction bases outside the gene matches: 9. CDR3 in amino acids: CASRPTGPGEKLFF. As DNA, the CDR3 is TGTGCCAGCAGGCCGACAGGGCCAGGGGAAAAACTGTTTTTT.

The table lists this clonotype with many counts. The CDR3 region has the DNA TGTGCCAGCAGCTTGGACAGGGTGGGCACAGATACGCAGTATTTT. Protein sequence: CASSLDRVGTDTQYF. This chain links TRBV7-2 with TRBJ2-3; 8 nucleotides align to TRBD1. V shed 3 bases and J 1 base; nucleotides not matched to a gene: 3. Germline V lookup: CDR1 SGHTA, CDR2 FQGNSA. The CDR3 has 15 residues.

This clonotype was seen at least ten times. The CDR3 loop is CASSSAGLSYNEQFF. CDR3 coding DNA: TGCGCCAGCAGCTCGGCGGGGCTGTCCTACAATGAGCAGTTCTTC. This chain connects TRBV5-1 to TRBJ2-1; weak D call: TRBD2 (6 bases). The V end lost 3 bases, the J end lost 1 base, and 11 bases lay between the germline ends. The V gene's germline CDR1 is SGHRS and CDR2 YFSETQ. The CDR3 has 15 residues.

This clonotype showed up many times. The chain couples TRBV28 to TRBJ2-1; tentatively, D is TRBD1 (5 bases). The CDR3 sequence is 13 residues long. V was shortened by 7 bases and J by 4 bases, with 11 bases between the two germline ends. CDR1 MDHEN and CDR2 SYDVKM come from the germline V gene. This chain's CDR3 is CASKRGWYNEQFF. The DNA for the CDR3 is TGTGCCAGCAAAAGGGGCTGGTACAATGAGCAGTTCTTC.

This clonotype has ten or more counts. The chain is built from TRBV25-1 and TRBJ1-1; no clear D gene. The CDR3 totals 14 residues. V dropped 8 bases and J dropped 2 bases, with 15 bases sitting between them. CDR1 and CDR2 from the germline V gene are MGHDK and SYGVNS. Here the CDR3 reads CASSRGLTNTEAFF. CDR3 DNA: TGTGCCAGCTCTCGAGGACTGACCAACACTGAAGCTTTCTTT.

This clonotype was seen repeatedly, ten times or more. This chain joins TRBV18 and TRBJ2-1, with D uncertain. Looked up from germline, CDR1 is KGHSH and CDR2 is LQKENI. The V and J ends lost 5 bases and 0 bases respectively, with 11 bases between them. The CDR3 loop spans 15 amino acids. The CDR3 sequence is CASSATLGSYNEQFF. The CDR3 DNA reads as TGTGCCAGCTCAGCCACACTTGGCTCCTACAATGAGCAGTTCTTC.